This TCR beta chain was identified in a study of shared clonotypes between healthy human individuals. The CDR3 spans 14 residues. The germline gives CDR1 SGHTA, CDR2 FQGNSA. V lost 0 bases and J 0 bases, leaving 6 bases between the germline ends. The method was immunoSEQ multiplex PCR; TCRdb's version includes in-frame clones alone and lacks a portion of them. The table records 2.3 million or so clones, 85% to 95% of them present only once. Sequencing used naive CD4+ T cells from PBMCs. Subset given: CD45RA+ positively selected. The receptor was isolated from a man aged 18 to 29 in good health. Some clones in this sample may be carry-over from other donors' samples. The V call is TRBV7-2, the J call TRBJ2-7, with unresolved D. CDR3 in amino acids: CASSLANPSYEQYF. The CDR3 coding sequence is TGTGCCAGCAGCTTAGCGAACCCCTCCTACGAGCAGTACTTC. The variable domain in full, completed from reference TRBV7-2 and TRBJ2-7, reads GAGVSQSPSNKVTEKGKDVELRCDPISGHTALYWYRQSLGQGLEFLIYFQGNSAPDKSGLPSDRFSAERTGGSVSTLTIQRTQQEDSAVYLCASSLANPSYEQYFGPGTRLTVT.